This T cell receptor (beta chain) was found in a study of cytomegalovirus exposure and HLA in healthy donors. Trimming cost V 4 bases and J 8 bases; bases outside gene matches: 4. The CDR3 has 14 amino acids. Germline values: CDR1 SGHVS, CDR2 FQNEAQ. PCR was performed using 60 Vbeta and 13 Jbeta primers. Sequencing was performed with immunoSEQ multiplex PCR; in TCRdb, only in-frame clones are kept and a portion is missing. Found here are around 140,000 clones, less than 85% of them singletons; the top ten hold roughly 1.9%. Input material: PBMCs. The TCR comes from a man between 35 and 55 years old in good health and CMV-seronegative. This rearrangement joins TRBV7-8 to TRBJ1-4; 10 bases are a match to TRBD1. The CDR3 loop reads CASSWGDRGEKLFF. CDR3 coding DNA: TGTGCCAGCAGCTGGGGGGACAGGGGCGAAAAACTGTTTTTT.